This is a list of T cell receptor beta chains from one sample in a study of T cells after yellow fever vaccination. A single record per CDR3 protein comes from TCRdb applying MiXCR to the 5' RACE reads. The table shows a few hundred thousand distinct CDR3 sequences, with 8.7% occurring only once. Specimen: PBMCs, collected on the day of the first yellow fever vaccination. Receptors were obtained from a young man who received the YFV17D yellow fever vaccine. CDR3s include the opening cysteine and the closing phenylalanine or tryptophan. A D gene is named only where the DNA matches it firmly. Rows give clone size only sometimes, using once, few, many, or a class for an expanded clone.

CDR3 length,V gene,J gene,D gene,clone size,CDR3 DNA,CDR3 protein
16,TRBV12-3/TRBV12-4,TRBJ2-5,TRBD2,-,TGTGCCAGCAGTTTAATGGCGAGCGGGGCTCCAGAGACCCAGTACTTC,CASSLMASGAPETQYF
15,TRBV18,TRBJ1-2,-,few,TGTGCCAGCTCTGACCGGGACGGACCTAACTATGGCTACACCTTC,CASSDRDGPNYGYTF
16,TRBV7-2,TRBJ1-1,-,-,TGTGCCAGCAGCCCACTTAGGGCGCTCCCGAACACTGAAGCTTTCTTT,CASSPLRALPNTEAFF
13,TRBV18,TRBJ1-1,-,-,TGTGCCAGCTCCGAAATTATCAAGGGTGAAGCTTTCTTT,CASSEIIKGEAFF
16,TRBV24-1,TRBJ2-3,TRBD2,many,TGTGCCACCAGTGATGCTACCGGGACTAAAGAAGATACGCAGTATTTT,CATSDATGTKEDTQYF
14,TRBV4-3,TRBJ2-3,-,few,TGCGCCAGCAGCCAAGGGCCCGGCACAGATACGCAGTATTTT,CASSQGPGTDTQYF
17,TRBV7-2,TRBJ1-5,TRBD1,-,TGTGCCAGCAGCTTATATGGACAGGGGATCACAAGTCAGCCCCAGCATTTT,CASSLYGQGITSQPQHF
12,TRBV24-1,TRBJ2-2,TRBD1,-,TGTGCCACAGGGGGCCCCACCGGGGAGCTGTTTTTT,CATGGPTGELFF
16,TRBV5-1,TRBJ1-4,-,-,TGCGCCAGCAGCTTTGGGGCCCGGACCTCTAATGAAAAACTGTTTTTT,CASSFGARTSNEKLFF
15,TRBV5-1,TRBJ2-3,-,many,TGCGCCAGCAGCTTATCCGGGGCGGGATCAGATACGCAGTATTTT,CASSLSGAGSDTQYF
18,TRBV4-3,TRBJ2-1,TRBD2,-,TGCGCCAGCAGCCAAGAGAGCTTCCGAGCGGGGGGGAGGAATGAGCAGTTCTTC,CASSQESFRAGGRNEQFF
12,TRBV7-9,TRBJ1-1,TRBD1,many,TGTGCCAGCAGCTGGACAGGGAAGGAAGCTTTCTTT,CASSWTGKEAFF
14,TRBV20-1,TRBJ1-1,-,few,TGCAGTGTCTTTTTAGGACGGAAGAACACTGAAGCTTTCTTT,CSVFLGRKNTEAFF
16,TRBV21-1,TRBJ2-7,-,-,TGTGCCAGCAGCAAATACGGAAGAAGGAGCTCCTACGAGCAGTACTTC,CASSKYGRRSSYEQYF
16,TRBV7-9,TRBJ1-2,-,-,TGTGCCAGCAGCTGGGCGGCGGCAGCGGCCGAGGGTGGCTACACCTTC,CASSWAAAAAEGGYTF
14,TRBV12-3/TRBV12-4,TRBJ2-5,-,many,TGTGCCAGCAGTTCCGCTGAGGGCCAAGAGACCCAGTACTTC,CASSSAEGQETQYF
15,TRBV7-2,TRBJ1-2,-,many,TGTGCCAGCAGCTCCTTCGTTACCGGCCCCTATGGCTACACCTTC,CASSSFVTGPYGYTF